Listed below are T cell receptor beta chains from one sample, sequenced in a study of OX40 agonist ivuxolimab in advanced cancers. Repertoires were generated with immunoSEQ multiplex PCR, while TCRdb's copy carries only in-frame clones and drops some. The table records tens of thousands of clones, nearly 90% of them present only once. The sample here was CD4+ or CD8+ T cells sorted from blood, taken in a trial of the OX40 agonist ivuxolimab. These receptor sequences come from an adult with an advanced solid tumor such as melanoma, head and neck, liver or kidney cancer. Both conserved end residues are part of each CDR3. Each record gives: CDR3 protein, CDR3 DNA, J gene, D gene, clone size, CDR3 length, V gene. The D gene is left open where the match is weak. Clone size is stated in some rows and not others, as once, few, many or a class when expanded.

CDR3aa: CASSGTGVTGELFF; CDR3nt: TGTGCCAGTTCCGGGACAGGGGTCACCGGGGAGCTGTTTTTT; j_gene: TRBJ2-2; d_gene: TRBD1; abundance: NA; len: 14; v_gene: TRBV19
CDR3aa: CASVGGGLETQYF; CDR3nt: TGTGCCAGCGTGGGCGGGGGGTTAGAGACCCAGTACTTC; j_gene: TRBJ2-5; d_gene: TRBD2; abundance: NA; len: 13; v_gene: TRBV2
CDR3aa: CASSYVGQSSTDTQYF; CDR3nt: TGTGCCAGCAGTTACGTAGGACAGAGTAGCACAGATACGCAGTATTTT; j_gene: TRBJ2-3; d_gene: NA; abundance: NA; len: 16; v_gene: TRBV6-5
CDR3aa: CASSDSRTGNTEAFF; CDR3nt: TGTGCCAGCAGTGACTCAAGGACAGGGAACACTGAAGCTTTCTTT; j_gene: TRBJ1-1; d_gene: TRBD1; abundance: NA; len: 15; v_gene: TRBV6-4
CDR3aa: CASSLELGLELFF; CDR3nt: TGTGCCAGCAGCTTAGAGCTCGGCCTGGAGCTGTTTTTT; j_gene: TRBJ2-2; d_gene: NA; abundance: NA; len: 13; v_gene: TRBV7-2
CDR3aa: CASSRQGAGTGELFF; CDR3nt: TGTGCTAGCAGCCGACAGGGTGCGGGCACCGGGGAGCTGTTTTTT; j_gene: TRBJ2-2; d_gene: TRBD1; abundance: few; len: 15; v_gene: TRBV7-7
CDR3aa: CASSFNRGTEQYF; CDR3nt: TGTGCCAGCAGCTTCAATCGGGGCACCGAGCAGTACTTC; j_gene: TRBJ2-7; d_gene: NA; abundance: NA; len: 13; v_gene: TRBV11-2
CDR3aa: CSAVKTEAFF; CDR3nt: TGCAGTGCAGTTAAAACTGAAGCTTTCTTT; j_gene: TRBJ1-1; d_gene: NA; abundance: once; len: 10; v_gene: TRBV20-1
CDR3aa: CASSPDRIRGGYTF; CDR3nt: TGCGCCAGCAGCCCCGACAGGATTCGGGGTGGCTACACCTTC; j_gene: TRBJ1-2; d_gene: NA; abundance: NA; len: 14; v_gene: TRBV5-1
CDR3aa: CASADGPTDTQYF; CDR3nt: TGTGCCAGCGCGGACGGCCCCACAGATACGCAGTATTTT; j_gene: TRBJ2-3; d_gene: NA; abundance: NA; len: 13; v_gene: TRBV6-6
CDR3aa: CASSNDRPGNQPQHF; CDR3nt: TGTGCCAGTAGTAACGACAGGCCCGGCAATCAGCCCCAGCATTTT; j_gene: TRBJ1-5; d_gene: NA; abundance: NA; len: 15; v_gene: TRBV19
CDR3aa: CASSLQRGETQYF; CDR3nt: TGTGCCAGCAGCCTGCAGCGGGGAGAGACCCAGTACTTC; j_gene: TRBJ2-5; d_gene: TRBD2; abundance: once; len: 13; v_gene: TRBV7-3
CDR3aa: CASSEKTEAFF; CDR3nt: TGTGCCAGCAGCGAGAAGACTGAAGCTTTCTTT; j_gene: TRBJ1-1; d_gene: NA; abundance: NA; len: 11; v_gene: TRBV7-2
CDR3aa: CASSEVAPNTGELFF; CDR3nt: TGTGCCAGCAGTGAAGTCGCCCCGAACACCGGGGAGCTGTTTTTT; j_gene: TRBJ2-2; d_gene: NA; abundance: NA; len: 15; v_gene: TRBV6-1
CDR3aa: CASSKKTGEGTGELFF; CDR3nt: TGTGCCAGCAGCAAAAAGACAGGGGAGGGGACCGGGGAGCTGTTTTTT; j_gene: TRBJ2-2; d_gene: NA; abundance: NA; len: 16; v_gene: TRBV7-9
CDR3aa: CASSFSNQPQHF; CDR3nt: TGTGCCAGCAGCTTCAGCAATCAGCCCCAGCATTTT; j_gene: TRBJ1-5; d_gene: NA; abundance: NA; len: 12; v_gene: TRBV7-2
CDR3aa: CASRGAGQGGDTF; CDR3nt: TGTGCCAGCAGAGGAGCGGGACAGGGAGGTGACACCTTC; j_gene: TRBJ1-2; d_gene: TRBD1; abundance: NA; len: 13; v_gene: TRBV6-5
CDR3aa: CASSPLDQQGSSYNSPLHF; CDR3nt: TGTGCCAGCTCACCCCTGGACCAACAGGGATCCTCCTATAATTCACCCCTCCACTTT; j_gene: TRBJ1-6; d_gene: NA; abundance: NA; len: 19; v_gene: TRBV18
CDR3aa: CASSLEGQLIGTEAFF; CDR3nt: TGTGCCAGCAGCTTAGAGGGACAGCTAATTGGTACTGAAGCTTTCTTT; j_gene: TRBJ1-1; d_gene: TRBD1; abundance: few; len: 16; v_gene: TRBV11-2
CDR3aa: CAIKASGGTDTQYF; CDR3nt: TGTGCCATCAAAGCTAGCGGGGGCACAGATACGCAGTATTTT; j_gene: TRBJ2-3; d_gene: TRBD2; abundance: NA; len: 14; v_gene: TRBV10-3
CDR3aa: CASSLGEMESPLHF; CDR3nt: TGCGCCAGCAGCTTGGGGGAGATGGAGTCACCCCTCCACTTT; j_gene: TRBJ1-6; d_gene: NA; abundance: NA; len: 14; v_gene: TRBV5-1
CDR3aa: CASSLETGTELYEQYF; CDR3nt: TGTGCCAGCAGCTTGGAGACCGGGACAGAGTTATACGAGCAGTACTTC; j_gene: TRBJ2-7; d_gene: TRBD1; abundance: NA; len: 16; v_gene: TRBV5-4
CDR3aa: CASSLQGRSGNTIYF; CDR3nt: TGTGCCAGTAGTCTACAGGGTCGGTCTGGAAACACCATATATTTT; j_gene: TRBJ1-3; d_gene: NA; abundance: once; len: 15; v_gene: TRBV19
CDR3aa: CASSPLDHPSGNTIYF; CDR3nt: TGTGCCAGCAGCCCACTGGACCATCCCTCTGGAAACACCATATATTTT; j_gene: TRBJ1-3; d_gene: NA; abundance: NA; len: 16; v_gene: TRBV5-5
CDR3aa: CASSLNAGGNTIYF; CDR3nt: TGCGCCAGCAGCTTGAATGCGGGTGGAAACACCATATATTTT; j_gene: TRBJ1-3; d_gene: NA; abundance: NA; len: 14; v_gene: TRBV5-1
CDR3aa: CASSRSTGFQPQHF; CDR3nt: TGTGCCAGCAGCCGATCAACAGGGTTTCAGCCCCAGCATTTT; j_gene: TRBJ1-5; d_gene: NA; abundance: NA; len: 14; v_gene: TRBV6-1
CDR3aa: CASSLAGFGNIQYF; CDR3nt: TGTGCCAGCAGCTTGGCAGGGTTTGGAAACATTCAGTACTTC; j_gene: TRBJ2-4; d_gene: NA; abundance: NA; len: 14; v_gene: TRBV5-4
CDR3aa: CASSGGEAPNQPQHF; CDR3nt: TGTGCCAGCAGTGGGGGAGAGGCACCCAATCAGCCCCAGCATTTT; j_gene: TRBJ1-5; d_gene: NA; abundance: NA; len: 15; v_gene: TRBV6-1
CDR3aa: CAWSVLPTGWPTEAFF; CDR3nt: TGTGCCTGGAGTGTCCTACCCACGGGATGGCCGACTGAAGCTTTCTTT; j_gene: TRBJ1-1; d_gene: NA; abundance: NA; len: 16; v_gene: TRBV30
CDR3aa: CAISGTRGRQETQYF; CDR3nt: TGTGCCATCAGTGGGACCAGGGGGCGGCAAGAGACCCAGTACTTC; j_gene: TRBJ2-5; d_gene: TRBD1; abundance: NA; len: 15; v_gene: TRBV10-3
CDR3aa: CASSGPGNTIYF; CDR3nt: TGTGCCAGCAGCGGGCCCGGAAACACCATATATTTT; j_gene: TRBJ1-3; d_gene: NA; abundance: NA; len: 12; v_gene: TRBV11-3
CDR3aa: CASSVVALSYEQYF; CDR3nt: TGTGCCAGCAGCGTAGTGGCTCTCTCCTACGAGCAGTACTTC; j_gene: TRBJ2-7; d_gene: NA; abundance: NA; len: 14; v_gene: TRBV9
CDR3aa: CASSLTPDSRRGYTF; CDR3nt: TGTGCCAGCAGTTTGACCCCGGACAGTCGACGAGGCTACACCTTC; j_gene: TRBJ1-2; d_gene: NA; abundance: once; len: 15; v_gene: TRBV7-8
CDR3aa: CASSPSGGGTDTQYF; CDR3nt: TGTGCCAGCAGTCCCTCAGGTGGGGGCACAGATACGCAGTATTTT; j_gene: TRBJ2-3; d_gene: NA; abundance: once; len: 15; v_gene: TRBV6-4
CDR3aa: CASSQNAQGALAEAFF; CDR3nt: TGCGCCAGCAGCCAGAACGCACAGGGGGCGTTGGCTGAAGCTTTCTTT; j_gene: TRBJ1-1; d_gene: TRBD1; abundance: NA; len: 16; v_gene: TRBV5-1
CDR3aa: CASSSKSGDRGAGVPFF; CDR3nt: TGCGCCAGCAGCTCGAAATCCGGGGACAGGGGTGCGGGGGTCCCGTTCTTC; j_gene: TRBJ2-1; d_gene: TRBD1; abundance: NA; len: 17; v_gene: TRBV5-1